The rows below give T cell receptor beta chains drawn from one sample of a study of blood T cell repertoires in COVID-19. The protocol was immunoSEQ multiplex PCR, while the TCRdb copy is restricted to in-frame clones and leaves out a portion. The sample includes 80,000 to 85,000 clones, about 91% of them seen just once. Material for sequencing was peripheral blood. The receptors were sampled from a woman over 75 with acute or convalescent COVID-19. CDR3s include the opening cysteine and the closing phenylalanine or tryptophan.

>15|TRBJ1-4|TRBV5-1
CASNVSGATNEKLFF
>14|TRBJ2-1|TRBV5-4
CASSLPLSTNEQFF
>15|TRBJ1-2|TRBV6-6
CASSSLGTARHGYTF
>13|TRBJ1-2|TRBV27
CASKPDRGGWYTF
>14|TRBJ1-6|TRBV30
CACNSGGSDSPLHF
>15|TRBJ1-6|TRBV5-6
CASGLQGVHNSPLHF
>11|TRBJ1-1|TRBV6-5
CASIMGRVAFF
>15|TRBJ1-2|TRBV9
CASSSRNPAAHGYTF
>16|TRBJ1-3|TRBV4-1
CASSQGGQGAGNTIYF
>13|TRBJ1-1|TRBV9
CASSWTGYTEAFF
>13|TRBJ1-2|TRBV2
CASSTTGNYGYTF
>16|TRBJ2-1|TRBV6-5
CASSYMTHEGYNEQFF
>13|TRBJ2-2|TRBV10-3
CAIAVADTGELFF
>13|TRBJ2-7|TRBV7-2
CASSPTGHYEQYF
>14|TRBJ1-6|TRBV11-2
CASSADSYNSPLHF
>11|TRBJ1-2|TRBV5-6
CASSNGYGYTF
>14|TRBJ2-5|TRBV19
CASSSDRVQETQYF
>14|TRBJ1-1|TRBV19
CASTIANRGLEAFF
>13|TRBJ2-1|TRBV19
CASSVGRNNEQFF
>15|TRBJ2-3|TRBV5-1
CASSLGLAGGDTQYF
>16|TRBJ2-7|TRBV19
CASSITAGGLSYEQYF
>14|TRBJ1-2|TRBV20-1
CSASVFGGVYGYTF
>19|TRBJ2-5|TRBV5-1
CASSLDLEGSAGGGETQYF
>16|TRBJ2-3|TRBV6-1
CASSERRDLSTDTQYF
>15|TRBJ2-1|TRBV5-1
CASSLLAGGYNEQFF
>14|TRBJ1-6|TRBV3-1/TRBV3-2
CASSQSGVNSPLHF
>15|TRBJ2-5|TRBV11-3
CASSLVWSVQETQYF
>15|TRBJ2-3|TRBV27
CASSFEPPGPDTQYF
>14|TRBJ1-5|TRBV6-2/TRBV6-3
CASSFGTPHQPQHF
>17|TRBJ2-6|TRBV6-1
CASSEDFWASGANVLTF
>18|TRBJ2-7|TRBV7-2
CASSLAPPTSGTSYEQYF
>15|TRBJ1-1|TRBV4-2
CASSQVGTTNTEAFF
>12|TRBJ2-3|TRBV7-3
CASSSSSGDQYF
>18|TRBJ2-3|TRBV11-3
CASSFTMSGTSGFGTQYF
>13|TRBJ1-1|TRBV12-3/TRBV12-4
CASSTTINTEAFF
>15|TRBJ2-7|TRBV15
CATSRAGQGENEQYF
>15|TRBJ1-1|TRBV19
CASSIVGRGYTEAFF
>14|TRBJ2-7|TRBV5-4
CASSLGASASEQYF
>17|TRBJ2-2|TRBV7-8
CASSHQVGTSGPGELFF
>12|TRBJ1-5|TRBV6-5
CASSSTNQPQHF
>13|TRBJ1-4|TRBV12-3/TRBV12-4
CASRLEIGEKLFF
>17|TRBJ1-2|TRBV18
CASSPPARDRGAYGYTF
>12|TRBJ2-7|TRBV7-9
CASSLKGYEQYF
>13|TRBJ2-7|TRBV14
CASSRTLEGEQYF